The next 20 T cell receptor beta chains were all read from a single sample in a study of T-cell reconstitution after alpha-beta-depleted transplantation in children. Preparing the TCRbeta library involved the use of unique molecular identifiers. Via MiXCR, TCRdb re-called the PCR reads, giving one row per CDR3 protein. Among fewer than 700,000 distinct CDR3 sequences listed, under 25% were seen once. This sample comprised PBMCs, mostly from graft donor cells, obtained 360 days after TCRalphabeta/CD19-depleted stem cell transplant. All receptors derive from a boy less than two years old who had a stem cell transplant for acute myeloid leukemia, so the T cells may come from the graft donor.

This clonotype was counted at least ten times. This chain connects TRBV6-1 to TRBJ2-5, with 12 bases aligning to TRBD1. Germline V CDR1 and CDR2: MNHNS, SASEGT. V lost 6 bases, J lost 2 bases, and 4 bases stayed unmatched. CDR3 length: 15 residues. This CDR3 reads CASRGTGGPQETQYF. CDR3 nucleotides: TGTGCCAGCAGAGGGACAGGGGGCCCGCAAGAGACCCAGTACTTC.

This clonotype was detected only a few times. V usage is TRBV12-3 or TRBV12-4 and J usage is TRBJ1-5; D may be TRBD1 (5 bases). The CDR3 runs 14 residues. The V end was cut by 5 bases, the J end by 4 bases, with 12 bases between. The CDR3 region is CASSPGTSNQPQHF. CDR3 sequence (DNA): TGTGCCAGCAGTCCCGGGACCTCTAATCAGCCCCAGCATTTT.

The chain links TRBV20-1 to TRBJ1-1; D perhaps matches TRBD1 (5 bases). The ends were cut back, 3 bases at V and 5 bases at J, with 25 bases in the middle. CDR1 is DFQATT, CDR2 SNEGSKA, per germline (reference sequence). This CDR3 region has 17 residues. In DNA, the CDR3 is TGCAGTGCTAGGATTGTTTTGCTCTACAGGCTGCGGACTGAAGCTTTCTTT. Translation gives CSARIVLLYRLRTEAFF.

This clonotype has at least ten counts. The V and J genes are TRBV5-1 and TRBJ2-7, with 7 bases aligning to TRBD1. V shed 4 bases and J 4 bases; nucleotides not matched to a gene: 11. CDR1 is SGHRS and CDR2 is YFSETQ in the germline V gene. The CDR3 is 15 residues long. Here the CDR3 DNA reads TGCGCCAGCAGCCCCGGTGACAGGGTTGCGTACGAGCAGTACGTC. It translates to CASSPGDRVAYEQYV.

A note on this clonotype: A read error may explain this, as a much larger clone is one base away. This chain links TRBV6-5 with TRBJ2-7; D is ambiguous. From germline, CDR1 is MNHEY and CDR2 SVGAGI. The CDR3 loop spans 15 amino acids. CDR3 coding DNA: TGTGCCAACAGTTCCCGGACGGGTGGGATCGGTGAGCAGTACGTC. Protein product: CANSSRTGGIGEQYV.

In its sample, this clonotype was seen a few times. This rearrangement joins TRBV20-1 to TRBJ2-5; weak D call: TRBD2 (6 bases). Germline CDR1 DFQATT, CDR2 SNEGSKA (reference sequence). CDR3 size: 14 residues. The V and J ends lost 2 bases and 5 bases respectively, with 15 bases between them. Written as DNA, the CDR3 is TGCAGTGCTAGACGGGACTCCCCACGGGAGACCCAGTACTTC. The encoded protein is CSARRDSPRETQYF.

This clonotype was detected ten times or more. The genes are TRBV20-1 and TRBJ2-2; tentatively, D is TRBD1 (5 bases). Germline V gene data show CDR1 as DFQATT and CDR2 as SNEGSKA (reference sequence). The CDR3 consists of 16 residues. Between the trimmed V and J ends, which lost 1 base and 4 bases, there was a span of 16 bases. CDR3 in amino acids: CSARVREKQSTGELFF. CDR3 DNA: TGCAGTGCTAGAGTCAGGGAAAAACAAAGCACCGGGGAGCTGTTTTTT.

This clonotype showed up just once. The chain recombines TRBV7-9 with TRBJ1-4; no clear D. The CDR3 consists of 14 residues. V lost 2 bases to trimming and J lost 5 bases, with 9 bases between them. Looked up from germline, CDR1 is SEHNR and CDR2 is FQNEAQ (reference sequence). CDR3 region: CASSLPQSNEKLFF. CDR3 DNA: TGTGCCAGCAGCTTACCACAGTCCAATGAAAAACTGTTTTTT.

The rearrangement links TRBV18 to TRBJ1-1, with 8 bases identical to TRBD1. CDR3 length equals 14 residues. V lost 5 bases to trimming and J lost 3 bases; unmatched junction nucleotides: 5. Germline V gene lookup returns CDR1 KGHSH and CDR2 LQKENI. The CDR3, as DNA: TGTGCCAGCTCAACTCAGGGGGCCGACACTGAAGCTTTCTTT. Translating gives CASSTQGADTEAFF.

The chain uses TRBV28 and TRBJ2-7; possibly TRBD2 for D (7 bases). V was trimmed by 6 bases and J by 6 bases, leaving 12 bases between them. Germline CDR1 and CDR2: MDHEN and SYDVKM. This CDR3 is 12 amino acids long. Written as DNA, the CDR3 is TGTGCCAGCAGCCAAGGGGGGGGCGAGCAGTACGTC. As protein: CASSQGGGEQYV.

The chain recombines TRBV20-1 with TRBJ2-7; no definite D call. Trimming removed 1 base at V and 1 base at J, with 8 bases between. CDR1 and CDR2 from the germline V gene are DFQATT and SNEGSKA (reference sequence). This CDR3 is built from 13 residues. CDR3 amino acids: CSARVKQSYEQYV. Written as DNA, the CDR3 is TGCAGTGCTAGAGTCAAGCAGTCCTACGAGCAGTACGTC.

This clonotype was recorded a few times. The V and J genes are TRBV28 and TRBJ2-7; 10 bases agree with TRBD1. The length of the CDR3 is 15 residues. V lost 5 bases and J lost 6; bases outside the gene matches: 10. CDR1 MDHEN and CDR2 SYDVKM come from the germline V gene. CDR3 protein: CASSDGSDRGSEQYV. The CDR3 coding sequence is TGTGCCAGCAGTGACGGGTCGGACAGGGGGTCCGAGCAGTACGTC.

This clonotype was observed at least ten times. V gene TRBV30 combines with J gene TRBJ2-1; possible D gene TRBD1, 5 bases. Per the germline V gene, CDR1 is GTSNPN and CDR2 is SVGIG (reference sequence). The CDR3 extends over 13 amino acids. With 0 bases removed from V and 8 bases from J, the gap between germline ends came to 11 bases. Written as DNA, the CDR3 is TGTGCCTGGAGTGTAAACCAGGGCGATGAGCAGTTCTTC. Translated: CAWSVNQGDEQFF.

This clonotype showed up many times. The chain uses TRBV6-5 and TRBJ1-5; tentatively, D is TRBD1 (5 bases). Per the germline V gene, CDR1 is MNHEY and CDR2 is SVGAGI. This CDR3 contains 14 residues. V shed 0 bases and J shed 7 bases, with 10 bases lying between them. The CDR3 DNA reads TGTGCCAGCAGTTACTCCCAGGGAGGCCAGCCCCAGCATTTT. Amino acid sequence: CASSYSQGGQPQHF.

There are a few counts of this clonotype. This chain joins TRBV7-2 and TRBJ2-7, with 7 nucleotides matching TRBD2. Unmatched junction bases numbered 13, after V lost 7 bases and J lost 7 bases. The CDR3 length is 14 residues. Germline V gene sequence: CDR1 SGHTA, CDR2 FQGNSA. The chain's CDR3 is CASIAERGPREQYF. The CDR3, as DNA: TGTGCCAGCATCGCCGAGCGGGGCCCTAGGGAGCAGTACTTC. Full variable domain (outside the CDR3, taken from reference TRBV7-2 and TRBJ2-7): GAGVSQSPSNKVTEKGKDVELRCDPISGHTALYWYRQSLGQGLEFLIYFQGNSAPDKSGLPSDRFSAERTGGSVSTLTIQRTQQEDSAVYLCASIAERGPREQYFGPGTRLTVT.

The table lists this clonotype with a few counts. The genes are TRBV20-1 and TRBJ1-2; unclear D gene. CDR3 length: 15 amino acids. V was trimmed by 0 bases and J by 0 bases, leaving 11 bases between them. The germline V gene has CDR1 DFQATT and CDR2 SNEGSKA (reference sequence). This CDR3 is CSARDPRSSNYGYTF. The CDR3 DNA is TGCAGTGCTAGAGATCCCAGGAGCTCTAACTATGGCTACACCTTC.

The V call is TRBV12-3 or TRBV12-4, the J call TRBJ1-2; D remains unclear. Trimming left V 7 bases short and J 3 bases short, with 15 bases between. CDR3 length: 14 amino acids. The chain's CDR3 is CASTKANPYYGYTF. CDR3 sequence (DNA): TGTGCCAGCACAAAGGCCAACCCCTACTATGGCTACACCTTC.

This clonotype occurred a few times. V gene TRBV6-6 combines with J gene TRBJ2-3, with unresolved D. Between the trimmed V and J ends, which lost 8 bases and 2 bases, there was a span of 8 bases. There are 12 residues in the CDR3. The germline V gene encodes CDR1 MNHNY and CDR2 SVGAGI (reference sequence). CDR3 DNA: TGTGCCAGCGCGGCATTCACAGATACGCAGTATTTT. Its translation: CASAAFTDTQYF.

The V and J genes are TRBV12-3 or TRBV12-4 and TRBJ2-7; TRBD2 agrees at 8 bases. The V gene end was trimmed by 3 bases and the J gene end by 4 bases; junction bases not matched to a gene: 8. The CDR3 is made up of 15 amino acids. CDR3 loop: CASSLTGGAKYEQYF. The CDR3 DNA reads TGTGCCAGCAGTTTGACCGGGGGGGCCAAATACGAGCAGTACTTC.

This clonotype was observed once. The chain employs TRBV18 and TRBJ2-7, with D uncertain. The CDR3 extends over 13 amino acids. V was pared by 2 bases and J by 1 base, with 6 bases between. CDR1 and CDR2 from the germline V gene are KGHSH and LQKENI. Here the CDR3 reads CASSPSRSYEQYF. CDR3 sequence (DNA): TGTGCCAGCTCACCATCCCGTTCCTACGAGCAGTACTTC.